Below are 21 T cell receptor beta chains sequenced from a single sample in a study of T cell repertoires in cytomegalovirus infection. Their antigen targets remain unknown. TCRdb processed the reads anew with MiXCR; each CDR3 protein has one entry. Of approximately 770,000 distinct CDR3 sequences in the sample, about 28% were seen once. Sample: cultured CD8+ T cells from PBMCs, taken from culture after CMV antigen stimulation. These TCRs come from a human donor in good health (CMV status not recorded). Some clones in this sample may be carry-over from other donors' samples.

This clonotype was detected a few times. CDR3 residues: CASSFGDEQYV. Here the CDR3 DNA reads TGTGCCAGCAGTTTTGGGGACGAGCAGTACGTC. The chain joins TRBV28 to TRBJ2-7; no definite D call. This CDR3 spans 11 amino acids. Looked up from germline, CDR1 is MDHEN and CDR2 is SYDVKM. V lost 3 bases and J lost 5, with 5 bases in between.

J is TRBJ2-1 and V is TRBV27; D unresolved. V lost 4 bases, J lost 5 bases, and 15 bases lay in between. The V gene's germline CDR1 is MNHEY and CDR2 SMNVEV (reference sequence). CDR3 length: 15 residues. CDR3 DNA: TGTGCCAGCAGTTCTCTTATGTTAAGGGACAATGAGCAGTTCTTC. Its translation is CASSSLMLRDNEQFF.

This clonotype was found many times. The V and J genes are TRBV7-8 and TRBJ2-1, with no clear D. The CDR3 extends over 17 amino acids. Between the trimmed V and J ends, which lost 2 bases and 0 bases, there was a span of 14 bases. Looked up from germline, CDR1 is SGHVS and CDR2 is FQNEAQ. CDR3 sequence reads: CASSLNQILLSYNEQFF. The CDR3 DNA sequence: TGTGCCAGCAGCTTAAACCAAATCCTCCTCTCCTACAATGAGCAGTTCTTC.

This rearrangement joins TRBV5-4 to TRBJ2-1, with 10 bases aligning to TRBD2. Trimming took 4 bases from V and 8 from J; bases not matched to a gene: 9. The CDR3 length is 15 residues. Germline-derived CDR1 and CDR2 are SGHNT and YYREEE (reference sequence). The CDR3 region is CASSPLAGAGDEQFF. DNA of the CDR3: TGTGCCAGCAGCCCCCTAGCGGGGGCCGGGGATGAGCAGTTCTTC.

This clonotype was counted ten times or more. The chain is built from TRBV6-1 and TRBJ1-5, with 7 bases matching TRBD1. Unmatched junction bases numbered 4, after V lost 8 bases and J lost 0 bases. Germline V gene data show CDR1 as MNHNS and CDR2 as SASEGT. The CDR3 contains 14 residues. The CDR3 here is CASRDSNSNQPQHF. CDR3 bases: TGTGCCAGCCGGGACAGTAATAGCAATCAGCCCCAGCATTTT.

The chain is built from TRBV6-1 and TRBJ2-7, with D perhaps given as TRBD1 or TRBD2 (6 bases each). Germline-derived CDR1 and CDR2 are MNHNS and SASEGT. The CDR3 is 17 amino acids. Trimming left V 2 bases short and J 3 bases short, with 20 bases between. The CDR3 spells CASSERGPGRGGYEQYF. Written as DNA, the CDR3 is TGTGCCAGCAGTGAACGGGGGCCTGGGCGGGGAGGCTACGAGCAGTACTTC.

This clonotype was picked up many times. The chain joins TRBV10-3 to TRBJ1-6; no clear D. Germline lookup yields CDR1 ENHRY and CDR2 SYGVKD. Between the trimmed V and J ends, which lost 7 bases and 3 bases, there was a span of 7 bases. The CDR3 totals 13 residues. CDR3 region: CAIKAHYNSPLHF. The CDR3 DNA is TGTGCCATCAAAGCCCACTATAATTCACCCCTCCACTTT.

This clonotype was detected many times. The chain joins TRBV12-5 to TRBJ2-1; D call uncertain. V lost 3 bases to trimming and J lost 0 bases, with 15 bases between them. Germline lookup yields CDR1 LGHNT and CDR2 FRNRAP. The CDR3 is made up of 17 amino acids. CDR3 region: CASGFPQAESSYNEQFF. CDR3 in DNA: TGTGCTAGTGGTTTCCCCCAGGCGGAGAGCTCCTACAATGAGCAGTTCTTC.

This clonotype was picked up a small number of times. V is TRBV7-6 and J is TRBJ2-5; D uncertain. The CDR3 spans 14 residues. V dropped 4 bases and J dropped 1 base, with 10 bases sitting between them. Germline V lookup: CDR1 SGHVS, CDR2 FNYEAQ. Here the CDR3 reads CASSYLDAQETQYF. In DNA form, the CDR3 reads TGTGCCAGCAGCTACCTGGACGCCCAAGAGACCCAGTACTTC. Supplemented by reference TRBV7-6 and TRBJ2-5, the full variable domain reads GAGVSQSPRYKVTKRGQDVALRCDPISGHVSLYWYRQALGQGPEFLTYFNYEAQQDKSGLPNDRFSAERPEGSISTLTIQRTEQRDSAMYRCASSYLDAQETQYFGPGTRLLVL.

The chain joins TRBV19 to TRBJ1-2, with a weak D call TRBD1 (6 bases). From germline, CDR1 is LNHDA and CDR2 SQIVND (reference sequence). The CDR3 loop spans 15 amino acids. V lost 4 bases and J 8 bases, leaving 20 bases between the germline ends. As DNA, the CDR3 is TGTGCCAGTAGTAGCGGGCCGGGGGCCCTGGAAGGCTACACCTTC. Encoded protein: CASSSGPGALEGYTF.

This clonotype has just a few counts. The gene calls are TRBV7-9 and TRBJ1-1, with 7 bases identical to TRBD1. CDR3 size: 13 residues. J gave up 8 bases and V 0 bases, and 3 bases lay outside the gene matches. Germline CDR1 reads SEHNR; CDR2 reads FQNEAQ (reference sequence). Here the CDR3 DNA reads TGTGCCAGCAGCTTAGCGCAAGGGGGCGAAGCTTTCTTT. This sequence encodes CASSLAQGGEAFF.

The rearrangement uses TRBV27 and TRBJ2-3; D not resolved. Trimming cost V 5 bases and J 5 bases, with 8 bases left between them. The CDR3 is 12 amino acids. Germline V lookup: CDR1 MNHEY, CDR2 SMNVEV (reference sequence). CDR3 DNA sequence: TGTGCCAGCAGTCGCCCTAGAGATACGCAGTATTTT. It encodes CASSRPRDTQYF.

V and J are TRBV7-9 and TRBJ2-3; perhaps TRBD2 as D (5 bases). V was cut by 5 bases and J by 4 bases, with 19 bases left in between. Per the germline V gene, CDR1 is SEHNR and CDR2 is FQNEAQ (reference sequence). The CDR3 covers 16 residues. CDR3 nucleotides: TGTGCCAGCAGCGCTGGCGATAAGGCCGGGGCAGATACGCAGTATTTT. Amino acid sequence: CASSAGDKAGADTQYF.

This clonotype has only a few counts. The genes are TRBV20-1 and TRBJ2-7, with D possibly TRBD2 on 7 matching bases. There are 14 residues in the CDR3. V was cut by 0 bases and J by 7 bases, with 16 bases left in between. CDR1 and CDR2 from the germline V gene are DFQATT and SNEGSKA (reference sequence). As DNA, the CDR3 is TGCAGTGCTAGAGATAAGGGGGGAGGGAGGGAGCAGTACTTC. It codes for CSARDKGGGREQYF.

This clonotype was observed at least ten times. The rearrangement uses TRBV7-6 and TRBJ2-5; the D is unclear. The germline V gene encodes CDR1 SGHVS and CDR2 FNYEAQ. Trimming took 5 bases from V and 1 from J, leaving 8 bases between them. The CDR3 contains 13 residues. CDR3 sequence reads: CASSPMTQETQYF. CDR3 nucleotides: TGTGCCAGCAGCCCGATGACCCAAGAGACCCAGTACTTC. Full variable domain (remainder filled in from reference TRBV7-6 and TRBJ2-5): GAGVSQSPRYKVTKRGQDVALRCDPISGHVSLYWYRQALGQGPEFLTYFNYEAQQDKSGLPNDRFSAERPEGSISTLTIQRTEQRDSAMYRCASSPMTQETQYFGPGTRLLVL.

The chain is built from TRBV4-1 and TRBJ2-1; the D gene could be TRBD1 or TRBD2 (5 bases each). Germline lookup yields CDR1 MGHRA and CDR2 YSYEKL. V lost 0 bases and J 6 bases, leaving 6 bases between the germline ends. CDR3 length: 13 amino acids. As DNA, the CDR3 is TGCGCCAGCAGCCAAGAGGGACGCAATGAGCAGTTCTTC. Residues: CASSQEGRNEQFF.

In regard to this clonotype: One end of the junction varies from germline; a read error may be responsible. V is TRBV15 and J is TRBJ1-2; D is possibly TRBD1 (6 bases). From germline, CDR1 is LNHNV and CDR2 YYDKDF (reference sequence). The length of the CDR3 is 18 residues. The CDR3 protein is CATNRERLQRGAGYGYTF. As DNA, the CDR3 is TGTGCCACCAACAGAGAGCGACTTCAGAGGGGGGCTGGTTATGGCTACACCTTC.

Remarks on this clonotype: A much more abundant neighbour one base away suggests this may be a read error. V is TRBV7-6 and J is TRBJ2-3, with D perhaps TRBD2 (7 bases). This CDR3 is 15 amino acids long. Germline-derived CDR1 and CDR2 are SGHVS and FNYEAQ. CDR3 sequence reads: CACSLVGGPADTQYF. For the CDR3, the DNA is TGTGCCTGCAGCTTAGTCGGGGGGCCCGCAGATACGCAGTATTTT.

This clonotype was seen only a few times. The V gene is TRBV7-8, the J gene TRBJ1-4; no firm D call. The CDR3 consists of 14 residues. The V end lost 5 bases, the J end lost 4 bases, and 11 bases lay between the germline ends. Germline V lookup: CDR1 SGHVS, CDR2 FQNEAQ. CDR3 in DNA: TGTGCCAGCAGCGCGCGGGCCTATAATGAAAAACTGTTTTTT. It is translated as CASSARAYNEKLFF.

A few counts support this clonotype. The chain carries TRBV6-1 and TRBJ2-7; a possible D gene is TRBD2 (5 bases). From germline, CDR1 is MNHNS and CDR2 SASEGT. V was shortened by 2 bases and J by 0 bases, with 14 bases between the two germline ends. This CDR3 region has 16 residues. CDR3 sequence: CASSELEAETSYEQYV. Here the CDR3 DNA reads TGTGCCAGCAGTGAACTGGAAGCGGAGACCTCCTACGAGCAGTACGTC.

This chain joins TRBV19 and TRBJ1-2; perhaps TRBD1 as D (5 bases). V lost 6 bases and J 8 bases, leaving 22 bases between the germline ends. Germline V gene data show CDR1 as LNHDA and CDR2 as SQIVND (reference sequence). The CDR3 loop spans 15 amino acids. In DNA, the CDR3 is TGTGCCAGTAGCCCCGTCGGGGGGTCTAAAGAAGGCTACACCTTC. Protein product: CASSPVGGSKEGYTF.